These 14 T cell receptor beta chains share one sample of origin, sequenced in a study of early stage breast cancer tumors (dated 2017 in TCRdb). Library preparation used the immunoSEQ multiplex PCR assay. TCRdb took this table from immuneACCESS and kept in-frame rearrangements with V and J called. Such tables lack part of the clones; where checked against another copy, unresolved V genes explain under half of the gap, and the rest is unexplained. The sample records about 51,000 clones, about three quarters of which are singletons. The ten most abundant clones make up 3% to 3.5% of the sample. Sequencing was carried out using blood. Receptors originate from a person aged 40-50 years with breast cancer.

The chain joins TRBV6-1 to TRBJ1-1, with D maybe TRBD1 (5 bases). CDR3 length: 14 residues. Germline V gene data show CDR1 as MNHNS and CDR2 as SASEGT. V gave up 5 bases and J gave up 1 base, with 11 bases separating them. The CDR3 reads CASSFGTGNTEAFF. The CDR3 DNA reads TGTGCCAGCAGTTTCGGGACGGGGAACACTGAAGCTTTCTTT.

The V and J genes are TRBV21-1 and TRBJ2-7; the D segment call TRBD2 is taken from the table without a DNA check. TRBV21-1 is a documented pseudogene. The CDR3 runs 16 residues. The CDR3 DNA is TGTGCCAGCAGCAAAGACAGCGGGAGCCCCCCATGCGAGCAGTACTTC. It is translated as CASSKDSGSPPCEQYF.

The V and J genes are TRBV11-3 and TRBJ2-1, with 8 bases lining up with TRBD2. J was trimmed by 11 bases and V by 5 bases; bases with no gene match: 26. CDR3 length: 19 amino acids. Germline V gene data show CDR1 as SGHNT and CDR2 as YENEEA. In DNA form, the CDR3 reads TGTGCCAGCAGCCCACCGACAGGAGGTCGGGGGGGGAGAGAGAGAAAGCAGTTCTTC. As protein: CASSPPTGGRGGRERKQFF.

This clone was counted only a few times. The CDR3 sequence: CASRPGTGGKAFF. The DNA for the CDR3 is TGTGCCAGCAGGCCTGGGACAGGGGGAAAAGCTTTCTTT. The chain uses TRBV6-1 and TRBJ1-1, with 11 bases aligning to TRBD1. The germline V gene encodes CDR1 MNHNS and CDR2 SASEGT. This CDR3 spans 13 amino acids. The trim removed 6 bases at V and 9 bases at J, leaving 6 bases unmatched.

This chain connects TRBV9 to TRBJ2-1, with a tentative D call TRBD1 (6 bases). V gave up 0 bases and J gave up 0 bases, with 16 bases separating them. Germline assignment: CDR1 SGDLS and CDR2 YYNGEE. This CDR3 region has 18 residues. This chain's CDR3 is CASSVVRDTSSSYNEQFF. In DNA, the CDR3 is TGTGCCAGCAGCGTAGTAAGGGACACCTCGAGCTCCTACAATGAGCAGTTCTTC.

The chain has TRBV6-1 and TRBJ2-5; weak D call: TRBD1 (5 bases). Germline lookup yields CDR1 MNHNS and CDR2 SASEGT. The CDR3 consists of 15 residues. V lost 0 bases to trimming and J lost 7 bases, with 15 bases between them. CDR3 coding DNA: TGTGCCAGCAGTGAAGCGGGGCGGCTGGTGGGGACCCAGTACTTC. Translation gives CASSEAGRLVGTQYF.

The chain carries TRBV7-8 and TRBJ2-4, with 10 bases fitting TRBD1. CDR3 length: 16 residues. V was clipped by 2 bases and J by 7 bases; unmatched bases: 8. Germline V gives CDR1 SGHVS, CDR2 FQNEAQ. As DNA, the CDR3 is TGTGCCAGCAGCTTAATGTCCCGACAGGGGGCGAACATTCAGTACTTC. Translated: CASSLMSRQGANIQYF. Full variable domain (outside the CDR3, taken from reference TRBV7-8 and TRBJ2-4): GAGVSQSPRYKVAKRGQDVALRCDPISGHVSLFWYQQALGQGPEFLTYFQNEAQLDKSGLPSDRFFAERPEGSVSTLKIQRTQQEDSAVYLCASSLMSRQGANIQYFGAGTRLSVL.

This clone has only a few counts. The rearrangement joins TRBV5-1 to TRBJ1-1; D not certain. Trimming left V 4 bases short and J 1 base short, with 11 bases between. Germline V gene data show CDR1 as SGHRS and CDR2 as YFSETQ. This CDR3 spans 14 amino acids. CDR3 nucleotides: TGCGCCAGCAGCCTGAGCATAGGGAACACTGAAGCTTTCTTT. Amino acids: CASSLSIGNTEAFF.

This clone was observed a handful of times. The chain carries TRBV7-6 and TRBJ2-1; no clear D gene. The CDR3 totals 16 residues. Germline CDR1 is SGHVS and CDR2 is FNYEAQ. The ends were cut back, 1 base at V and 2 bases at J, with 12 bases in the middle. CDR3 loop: CASSLVGNLAYNEQFF. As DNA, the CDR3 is TGTGCCAGCAGCTTAGTTGGGAATCTGGCCTACAATGAGCAGTTCTTC. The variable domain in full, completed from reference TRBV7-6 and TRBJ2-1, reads GAGVSQSPRYKVTKRGQDVALRCDPISGHVSLYWYRQALGQGPEFLTYFNYEAQQDKSGLPNDRFSAERPEGSISTLTIQRTEQRDSAMYRCASSLVGNLAYNEQFFGPGTRLTVL.

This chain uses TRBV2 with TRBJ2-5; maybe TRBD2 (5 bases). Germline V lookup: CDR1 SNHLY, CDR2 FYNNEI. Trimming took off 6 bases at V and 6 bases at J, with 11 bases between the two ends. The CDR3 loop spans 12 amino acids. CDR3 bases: TGTGCCAGCAGAGGACTTCCCCAGACCCAGTACTTC. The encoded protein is CASRGLPQTQYF.

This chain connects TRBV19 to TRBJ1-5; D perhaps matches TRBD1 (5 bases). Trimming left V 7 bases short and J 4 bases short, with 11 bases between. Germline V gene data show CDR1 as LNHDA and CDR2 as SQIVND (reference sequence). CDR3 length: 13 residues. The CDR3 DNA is TGTGCCAGTAAGGTAGGGGTAAATCAGCCCCAGCATTTT. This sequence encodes CASKVGVNQPQHF.

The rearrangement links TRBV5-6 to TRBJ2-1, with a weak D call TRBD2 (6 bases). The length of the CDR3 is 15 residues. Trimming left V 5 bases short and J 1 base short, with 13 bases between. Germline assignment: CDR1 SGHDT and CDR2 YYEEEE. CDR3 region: CASRRWDLSYNEQFF. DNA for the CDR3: TGTGCCAGCAGGCGGTGGGACTTATCCTACAATGAGCAGTTCTTC.

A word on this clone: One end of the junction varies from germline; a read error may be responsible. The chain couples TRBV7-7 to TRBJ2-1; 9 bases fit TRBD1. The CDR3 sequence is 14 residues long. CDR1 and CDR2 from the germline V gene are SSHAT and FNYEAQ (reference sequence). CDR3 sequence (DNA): TGTGCTAGCAGCTTAGGACAGGGGAGCCATGAGCAGTTCTTC. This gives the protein CASSLGQGSHEQFF.

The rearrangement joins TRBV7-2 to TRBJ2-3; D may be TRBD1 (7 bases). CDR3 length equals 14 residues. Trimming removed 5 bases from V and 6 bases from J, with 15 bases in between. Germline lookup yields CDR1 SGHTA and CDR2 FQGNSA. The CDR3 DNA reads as TGTGCCAGCAGCCCAGGGGGGCCGTTGGATACGCAGTATTTT. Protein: CASSPGGPLDTQYF.